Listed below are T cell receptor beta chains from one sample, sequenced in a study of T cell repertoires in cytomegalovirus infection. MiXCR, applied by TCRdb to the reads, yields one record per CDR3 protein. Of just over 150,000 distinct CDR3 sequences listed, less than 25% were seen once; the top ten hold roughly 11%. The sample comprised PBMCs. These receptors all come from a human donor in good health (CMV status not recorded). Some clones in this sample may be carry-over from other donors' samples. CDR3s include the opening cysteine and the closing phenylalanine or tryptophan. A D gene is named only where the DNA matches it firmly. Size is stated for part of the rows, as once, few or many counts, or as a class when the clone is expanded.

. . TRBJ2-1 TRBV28 CASQSETLKEQFF TGTGCCAGCCAGAGCGAGACCCTAAAAGAGCAGTTCTTC
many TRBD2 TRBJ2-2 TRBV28 CASSSGKGELFF TGTGCCAGCAGTAGCGGGAAGGGGGAGCTGTTTTTT
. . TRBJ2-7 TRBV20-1 CSARQGEGPYEQYF TGCAGTGCTAGACAGGGAGAGGGTCCCTACGAGCAGTACTTC
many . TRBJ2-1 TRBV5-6 CASSLGGGVNEQFF TGTGCCAGCAGCTTGGGAGGCGGAGTGAATGAGCAGTTCTTC
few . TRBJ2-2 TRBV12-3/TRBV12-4 CASSSIRGELFF TGTGCCAGCAGTTCGATCCGCGGGGAGCTGTTTTTT
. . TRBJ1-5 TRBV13 CASSRGAGQPQHF TGTGCCAGCAGTCGGGGGGCTGGTCAGCCCCAGCATTTT
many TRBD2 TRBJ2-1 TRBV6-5 CASSWEGNNEQFF TGTGCCAGCAGTTGGGAGGGCAACAATGAGCAGTTCTTC
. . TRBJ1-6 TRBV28 CASCTGRGSPLHF TGTGCCAGCTGTACAGGGAGGGGTTCACCCCTCCACTTT
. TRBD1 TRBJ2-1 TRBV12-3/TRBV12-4 CASTGDRGGYNEQFF TGTGCCAGCACCGGGGACAGGGGGGGATACAATGAGCAGTTCTTC
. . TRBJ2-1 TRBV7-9 CASSPAGHEQFF TGTGCCAGCAGCCCCGCGGGCCATGAGCAGTTCTTC
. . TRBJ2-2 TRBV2 CASSLWPPNTGELFF TGTGCCAGCAGCTTATGGCCTCCGAACACCGGGGAGCTGTTTTTT
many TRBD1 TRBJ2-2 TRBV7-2 CASSVRIRDRNTGELFF TGTGCCAGCAGCGTCCGAATCCGGGACAGGAACACCGGGGAGCTGTTTTTT
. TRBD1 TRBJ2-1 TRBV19 CASSGQQGEDEQFF TGTGCCAGTAGTGGGCAACAGGGGGAGGATGAGCAGTTCTTC
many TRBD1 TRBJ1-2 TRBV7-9 CASSIPGQGVYGYTF TGTGCCAGCAGCATCCCGGGACAGGGGGTGTATGGCTACACCTTC
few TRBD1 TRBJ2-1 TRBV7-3 CASSSGTGEYNEQFF TGTGCCAGCAGCTCCGGGACAGGAGAATACAATGAGCAGTTCTTC
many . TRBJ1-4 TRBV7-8 CASSLDRGKVLEKLFF TGTGCCAGCAGCTTAGATCGGGGGAAAGTCCTTGAAAAACTGTTTTTT
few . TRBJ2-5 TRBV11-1 CASSLLSDGETQYF TGTGCCAGCAGCTTACTTAGCGACGGAGAGACCCAGTACTTC
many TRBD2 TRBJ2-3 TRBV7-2 CASRRTYSGRTDTQYF TGTGCCAGCAGGCGTACGTATAGCGGGAGAACAGATACGCAGTATTTT
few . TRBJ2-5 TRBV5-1 CASSPASFYETQYF TGCGCCAGCAGCCCTGCTTCCTTTTACGAGACCCAGTACTTC
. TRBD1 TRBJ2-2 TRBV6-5 CASSASTGPGELFF TGTGCCAGCAGTGCCTCGACAGGGCCCGGGGAGCTGTTTTTT
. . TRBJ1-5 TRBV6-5 CASSELPDSFNQPQHF TGTGCCAGCAGCGAGCTCCCCGACAGCTTCAATCAGCCCCAGCATTTT
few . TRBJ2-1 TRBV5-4 CASSLAPVRGEQFF TGTGCCAGCAGCTTGGCCCCAGTCCGGGGGGAGCAGTTCTTC
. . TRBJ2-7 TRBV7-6 CASSRTPYEQYF TGTGCCAGCAGCCGAACTCCCTACGAGCAGTACTTC
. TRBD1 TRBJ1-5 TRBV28 CASSFAGGLYQPQHF TGTGCCAGCAGTTTCGCAGGGGGTCTTTATCAGCCCCAGCATTTT
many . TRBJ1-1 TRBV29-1 CSVEETASTEAFF TGCAGCGTGGAGGAGACAGCGTCCACTGAAGCTTTCTTT
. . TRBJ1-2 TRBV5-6 CASSSNLDNYGYTF TGTGCCAGCAGCTCCAACCTAGATAACTATGGCTACACCTTC
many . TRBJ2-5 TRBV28 CASSSFVEETQYF TGTGCCAGCAGTTCCTTTGTAGAGGAGACCCAGTACTTC
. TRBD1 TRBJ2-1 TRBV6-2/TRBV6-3 CASSYGDRGLHNEQFF TGTGCCAGCAGTTACGGGGACAGGGGACTCCATAATGAGCAGTTCTTC
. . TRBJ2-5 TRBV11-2 CASSFEQGRRVSWETQYF TGTGCCAGCAGCTTCGAACAGGGTAGGAGGGTCAGTTGGGAGACCCAGTACTTC
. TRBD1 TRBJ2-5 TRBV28 CASDDVDRGEETQYF TGTGCCAGCGATGACGTAGACAGGGGGGAAGAGACCCAGTACTTC
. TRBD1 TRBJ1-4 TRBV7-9 CASSASPGGQEKLFF TGTGCCAGCAGCGCGAGCCCAGGGGGACAGGAAAAACTGTTTTTT
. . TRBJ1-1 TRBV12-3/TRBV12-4 CASSFSLTGNTEAFF TGTGCCAGCAGTTTTTCTCTGACAGGGAACACTGAAGCTTTCTTT
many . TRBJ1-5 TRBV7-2 CASSVGHYGRGQPQHF TGTGCCAGCAGCGTAGGACACTATGGTCGTGGCCAGCCCCAGCATTTT
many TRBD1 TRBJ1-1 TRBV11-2 CASSLWDRGTAEAFF TGTGCCAGCAGCTTATGGGACAGGGGAACTGCTGAAGCTTTCTTT
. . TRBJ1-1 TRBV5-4 CASSLPKNTEAFF TGTGCCAGCAGCTTGCCGAAGAACACTGAAGCTTTCTTT